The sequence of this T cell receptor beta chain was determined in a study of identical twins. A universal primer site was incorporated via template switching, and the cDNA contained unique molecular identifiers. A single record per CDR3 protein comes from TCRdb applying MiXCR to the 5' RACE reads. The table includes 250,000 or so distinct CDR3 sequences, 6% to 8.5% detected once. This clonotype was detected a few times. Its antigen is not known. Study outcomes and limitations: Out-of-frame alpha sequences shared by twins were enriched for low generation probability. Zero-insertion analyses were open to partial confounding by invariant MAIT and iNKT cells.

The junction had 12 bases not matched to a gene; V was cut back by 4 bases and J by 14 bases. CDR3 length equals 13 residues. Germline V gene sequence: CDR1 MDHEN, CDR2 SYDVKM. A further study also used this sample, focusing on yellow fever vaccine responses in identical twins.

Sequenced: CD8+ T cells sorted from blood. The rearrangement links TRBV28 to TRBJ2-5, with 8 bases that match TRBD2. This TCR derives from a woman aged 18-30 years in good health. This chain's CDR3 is CASSSASGPGVYF. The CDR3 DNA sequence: TGTGCCAGCAGTTCGGCTAGCGGGCCGGGGGTATACTTC.